The 31 T cell receptor beta chains given below trace back to one sample, sequenced in a study of T cell responses to AZD1222 COVID-19 vaccine. Clones were sequenced by immunoSEQ multiplex PCR, and TCRdb holds only the in-frame ones, with some missing. The table includes some 140,000 clones, over 85% detected once. Source: peripheral blood, taken on day 0 of AZD1222 vaccination. These receptors all stem from an adult in good health.

The chain has TRBV28 and TRBJ2-1; D remains unclear. The CDR3 has 17 residues. Trimming removed 0 bases at V and 1 base at J, with 13 bases between. The germline gives CDR1 MDHEN, CDR2 SYDVKM. The CDR3 DNA reads as TGTGCCAGCAGTTTATGGCCTTCCGGCGCGTCCTACAATGAGCAGTTCTTC. It translates to CASSLWPSGASYNEQFF. The full variable domain, in which reference TRBV28 and TRBJ2-1 provide the parts outside the CDR3, is DVKVTQSSRYLVKRTGEKVFLECVQDMDHENMFWYRQDPGLGLRLIYFSYDVKMKEKGDIPEGYSVSREKKERFSLILESASTNQTSMYLCASSLWPSGASYNEQFFGPGTRLTVL.

The chain recombines TRBV10-1 with TRBJ2-3, with 11 bases identical to TRBD2. V trimming: 7 bases; J trimming: 6 bases; junction bases outside the gene matches: 3. CDR1 is WNHNN and CDR2 is SYGVQD in the germline V gene (reference sequence). The CDR3 is 13 amino acids. The CDR3 spells CASMIAGGDTQYF. In DNA form, the CDR3 reads TGCGCCAGCATGATAGCGGGAGGGGATACGCAGTATTTT.

The chain recombines TRBV30 with TRBJ1-1, with TRBD1 as a possible D gene (6 bases). V dropped 3 bases and J dropped 5 bases, with 28 bases sitting between them. CDR1 and CDR2 from the germline V gene are GTSNPN and SVGIG (reference sequence). The CDR3 loop spans 18 amino acids. The CDR3 nucleotides read TGTGCCTGGAGCCCCCAGTGGCCCGCTCGGGACATATCTACTGAAGCTTTCTTT. Its protein product is CAWSPQWPARDISTEAFF. The variable domain in full, with the rest retrieved from reference TRBV30 and TRBJ1-1, is SQTIHQWPATLVQPVGSPLSLECTVEGTSNPNLYWYRQAAGRGLQLLFYSVGIGQISSEVPQNLSASRPQDRQFILSSKKLLLSDSGFYLCAWSPQWPARDISTEAFFGQGTRLTVV.

The CDR3 nucleotides read TGCGCCAGCAGCCAAGAAGGAGGCAGGGGCGTTTCACCCCTCCACTTT. Its translation: CASSQEGGRGVSPLHF. This sequence joins TRBV4-3 and TRBJ1-6; tentative D call: TRBD1 (6 bases). The V end lost 0 bases, the J end lost 9 bases, and 15 bases lay between the germline ends. The CDR3 contains 16 residues. From germline, CDR1 is LGHNA and CDR2 YSLEER.

The rearrangement links TRBV24-1 to TRBJ1-5; 9 bases fit TRBD1. V shed 4 bases and J 4 bases; nucleotides not matched to a gene: 7. Germline CDR1 KGHDR, CDR2 SFDVKD. The CDR3 extends over 16 amino acids. The CDR3 loop reads CATSDRGQGRNQPQHF. The CDR3 coding sequence is TGTGCCACCAGTGACCGTGGACAGGGGCGGAATCAGCCCCAGCATTTT.

The chain recombines TRBV5-4 with TRBJ2-1; 13 bases align to TRBD2. The V gene end was trimmed by 4 bases and the J gene end by 4 bases; junction bases not matched to a gene: 5. The germline gives CDR1 SGHNT, CDR2 YYREEE (reference sequence). There are 16 residues in the CDR3. CDR3 sequence reads: CASSARTSGGYNEQFF. CDR3 DNA sequence: TGTGCCAGCAGCGCTCGGACTAGCGGGGGTTACAATGAGCAGTTCTTC.

This chain uses TRBV15 with TRBJ2-1, with D unclear. The CDR3 is 12 residues long. Germline loops: CDR1 LNHNV, CDR2 YYDKDF (reference sequence). V dropped 5 bases and J dropped 10 bases, with 12 bases sitting between them. The CDR3, as DNA: TGTGCCACCAGCCCCGGCAGGTACGAGCAGTTCTTC. As protein: CATSPGRYEQFF.

The CDR3: CASRGSGSYYGYTF. CDR3 in DNA: TGTGCCAGCCGTGGTAGTGGGTCATACTATGGCTACACCTTC. The chain joins TRBV7-9 to TRBJ1-2; D is uncertain. Germline assignment: CDR1 SEHNR and CDR2 FQNEAQ (reference sequence). The CDR3 loop spans 14 amino acids. V lost 8 bases, J lost 3 bases, and 16 bases lay in between.

This chain connects TRBV2 to TRBJ1-5; D unclear. The CDR3 has 13 residues. The ends were cut back, 3 bases at V and 9 bases at J, with 12 bases in the middle. Per germline, CDR1 SNHLY and CDR2 FYNNEI. The DNA of the CDR3 is TGTGCCAGCAGTGACGGAGGGAGGTCGCCCCAGCATTTT. Its translation: CASSDGGRSPQHF.

The genes are TRBV20-1 and TRBJ1-2, with D possibly matching TRBD1 (5 bases). V was cut by 5 bases and J by 8 bases, with 12 bases left in between. In germline, CDR1 is DFQATT, CDR2 SNEGSKA (reference sequence). This CDR3 has 11 residues. CDR3 loop: CSAWDPAGYTF. CDR3 DNA sequence: TGCAGTGCTTGGGACCCGGCAGGCTACACCTTC.

The chain uses TRBV3-1 (or the pseudogene TRBV3-2) and TRBJ2-1; 12 bases fit TRBD2. Germline assignment: CDR1 LGHDT and CDR2 YNNKEL (reference sequence). V was clipped by 1 base and J by 4 bases; unmatched bases: 2. The CDR3 runs to 16 residues. The CDR3 loop is CASSQGLAGDYNEQFF. The CDR3 coding sequence is TGTGCCAGCAGCCAAGGACTAGCGGGGGATTACAATGAGCAGTTCTTC.

The V and J genes are TRBV28 and TRBJ2-3; 14 positions agree with TRBD2. The CDR3 has 19 amino acids. Germline V CDR1 and CDR2: MDHEN, SYDVKM. V shed 6 bases, J shed 2 bases, and the junction held 13 bases outside the gene matches. For the CDR3, the DNA is TGTGCCAGCAGGGGTTTGGGGACTAGCGGGGGCCGACACACAGATACGCAGTATTTT. It encodes CASRGLGTSGGRHTDTQYF. The full variable domain, its missing parts supplied by reference TRBV28 and TRBJ2-3, is DVKVTQSSRYLVKRTGEKVFLECVQDMDHENMFWYRQDPGLGLRLIYFSYDVKMKEKGDIPEGYSVSREKKERFSLILESASTNQTSMYLCASRGLGTSGGRHTDTQYFGPGTRLTVL.

This clone was detected a few times. CDR3 amino acids: CASSLGGTGTYGYTF. CDR3 coding DNA: TGCGCCAGCAGCTTGGGGGGGACAGGGACCTATGGCTACACCTTC. The chain employs TRBV5-1 and TRBJ1-2; 9 bases are a match to TRBD1. Per the germline V gene, CDR1 is SGHRS and CDR2 is YFSETQ. V lost 0 bases to trimming and J lost 4 bases; unmatched junction nucleotides: 4. This CDR3 has 15 amino acids. Drawing the rest from reference TRBV5-1 and TRBJ1-2, the complete variable domain is KAGVTQTPRYLIKTRGQQVTLSCSPISGHRSVSWYQQTPGQGLQFLFEYFSETQRNKGNFPGRFSGRQFSNSRSEMNVSTLELGDSALYLCASSLGGTGTYGYTFGSGTRLTVV.

CDR3 sequence (DNA): TGCAGTGCTAGTCCTGAGGGGGCTAGGATGAACACTGAAGCTTTCTTT. Translation: CSASPEGARMNTEAFF. The V gene is TRBV20-1, the J gene TRBJ1-1; 7 positions agree with TRBD1. After removal of 3 bases from V and 0 bases from J, the junction contained 10 bases not matched to a gene. CDR3 length equals 16 residues. Germline lookup yields CDR1 DFQATT and CDR2 SNEGSKA (reference sequence).

This chain joins TRBV19 and TRBJ1-1; 9 bases agree with TRBD1. V dropped 4 bases and J dropped 5; count of bases not matched to a gene: 11. The CDR3 contains 16 residues. The germline gives CDR1 LNHDA, CDR2 SQIVND (reference sequence). The CDR3 loop reads CASSTNRGQGLTEAFF. CDR3 DNA sequence: TGTGCCAGTAGTACCAACAGGGGACAGGGTTTGACTGAAGCTTTCTTT.

The chain recombines TRBV5-5 with TRBJ1-4, with 8 bases identical to TRBD1. The CDR3 loop spans 15 amino acids. Germline assignment: CDR1 SGHKS and CDR2 YYEKEE (reference sequence). With 7 bases clipped from V and 4 bases from J, the junction kept 9 bases outside the gene matches. CDR3 protein: CASGVGTGLNEKLFF. The CDR3 region has the DNA TGTGCCAGCGGGGTAGGGACAGGACTTAATGAAAAACTGTTTTTT.

A few counts support this clone. V usage is TRBV28 and J usage is TRBJ2-3, with 9 bases identical to TRBD2. This CDR3 is built from 16 residues. Germline V gene lookup returns CDR1 MDHEN and CDR2 SYDVKM. V was pared by 0 bases and J by 11 bases, with 12 bases of the junction left unmatched. CDR3 in DNA: TGTGCCAGCAGTTTATGGTTGGCTAGCGGGAACCACCGGCAGTATTTT. Residues: CASSLWLASGNHRQYF. Based on the CDR3 plus reference TRBV28 and TRBJ2-3, the full variable domain is DVKVTQSSRYLVKRTGEKVFLECVQDMDHENMFWYRQDPGLGLRLIYFSYDVKMKEKGDIPEGYSVSREKKERFSLILESASTNQTSMYLCASSLWLASGNHRQYFGPGTRLTVL.

The chain combines TRBV20-1 with TRBJ2-3; 8 bases agree with TRBD2. This CDR3 has 15 residues. Losses at the gene ends were 3 bases for V and 0 bases for J; bases not matched to a gene: 5. Looked up from germline, CDR1 is DFQATT and CDR2 is SNEGSKA (reference sequence). CDR3 sequence reads: CSASLRGGSTDTQYF. For the CDR3, the DNA is TGCAGTGCTAGTCTTCGGGGGGGAAGCACAGATACGCAGTATTTT.

V gene TRBV5-1 combines with J gene TRBJ1-1; a weak D match, TRBD1 (6 bases). From germline, CDR1 is SGHRS and CDR2 YFSETQ. This CDR3 has 18 residues. Trimming removed 5 bases from V and 5 bases from J, with 28 bases in between. CDR3 loop: CASRMTLGQGRGGTEAFF. The CDR3 region has the DNA TGCGCCAGCAGGATGACCCTCGGTCAGGGGCGAGGAGGGACTGAAGCTTTCTTT.

The CDR3 loop is CASSFTTEAFF. DNA of the CDR3: TGTGCCAGCAGTTTCACCACTGAAGCTTTCTTT. The chain links TRBV12-3 or TRBV12-4 to TRBJ1-1; unclear D gene. Trimming removed 3 bases at V and 4 bases at J, with 3 bases between. This CDR3 comprises 11 residues.

V gene TRBV27 combines with J gene TRBJ1-2, with unresolved D. Germline CDR1 reads MNHEY; CDR2 reads SMNVEV (reference sequence). This CDR3 region has 14 residues. Trimming shortened V by 5 bases and J by 4 bases, and 14 bases separated the two germline ends. The CDR3 here is CASSRLGLIYGYTF. The CDR3 nucleotides are TGTGCCAGCAGTCGGCTCGGACTAATCTATGGCTACACCTTC.

The chain couples TRBV9 to TRBJ2-3; 7 nucleotides align to TRBD2. Germline V gives CDR1 SGDLS, CDR2 YYNGEE. J was trimmed by 2 bases and V by 0 bases; bases with no gene match: 6. The CDR3 sequence is 16 residues long. CDR3 sequence: CASSVGLAVPTDTQYF. In nucleotides, the CDR3 is TGTGCCAGCAGCGTAGGGCTAGCGGTCCCCACAGATACGCAGTATTTT.

This chain joins TRBV5-6 and TRBJ2-7; 8 bases are shared with TRBD2. The germline CDR1 and CDR2 sequences are SGHDT and YYEEEE. There are 14 residues in the CDR3. Trimming took 4 bases from V and 4 from J; bases not matched to a gene: 7. In DNA, the CDR3 is TGTGCCAGCAGCACGGGACTAGTTGGGTACGAGCAGTACTTC. As protein: CASSTGLVGYEQYF.

The CDR3 protein is CASSLDRGPSPLHF. The CDR3 DNA reads as TGTGCCAGCAGCCTCGACAGGGGGCCTTCACCCCTCCACTTT. The chain links TRBV5-4 to TRBJ1-6; 10 bases are shared with TRBD1. This CDR3 is 14 amino acids long. V was pared by 4 bases and J by 9 bases, with 4 bases of the junction left unmatched. Germline V gives CDR1 SGHNT, CDR2 YYREEE (reference sequence).

This chain joins TRBV25-1 and TRBJ2-1; 11 nucleotides match TRBD2. The CDR3 is made up of 15 amino acids. Looked up from germline, CDR1 is MGHDK and CDR2 is SYGVNS. The V and J ends lost 4 bases and 7 bases, in that order; junction bases with no gene match: 6. The CDR3 bases are TGTGCCAGCAGTGCGACTAGCGGGAAAGAGAATGAGCAGTTCTTC. As protein: CASSATSGKENEQFF.

This chain joins TRBV18 and TRBJ2-1; D possibly corresponds to TRBD1 (5 bases). In germline, CDR1 is KGHSH, CDR2 LQKENI. V was cut by 3 bases and J by 6 bases, with 21 bases left in between. This CDR3 comprises 17 residues. The CDR3 protein is CASSPVLLQANPNEQFF. Here the CDR3 DNA reads TGTGCCAGCTCACCTGTGCTACTACAGGCGAATCCCAATGAGCAGTTCTTC.

The chain employs TRBV19 and TRBJ2-5, with 8 positions matching TRBD2. The CDR3 covers 15 residues. After removal of 2 bases from V and 4 bases from J, the junction contained 6 bases not matched to a gene. CDR1 is LNHDA, CDR2 SQIVND, per germline (reference sequence). In DNA form, the CDR3 reads TGTGCCAGTAGTATATCTGCGGGGGGCCCAGAGACCCAGTACTTC. Its translation is CASSISAGGPETQYF.

The chain employs TRBV30 and TRBJ2-3; the D is unclear. This CDR3 is 13 amino acids long. Germline assignment: CDR1 GTSNPN and CDR2 SVGIG (reference sequence). Trimming removed 2 bases from V and 2 bases from J, with 8 bases in between. The CDR3 is CAWSTHYTDTQYF. For the CDR3, the DNA is TGTGCCTGGAGTACCCACTACACAGATACGCAGTATTTT.

The rearrangement links TRBV9 to TRBJ2-3, with TRBD1 identical over 9 bases. CDR3 length: 17 residues. J lost 4 bases, V lost 2 bases, and 11 bases had no gene match. CDR1 is SGDLS, CDR2 YYNGEE, per germline. CDR3 sequence reads: CASSVKPGQGIPDTQYF. The DNA for the CDR3 is TGTGCCAGCAGCGTCAAACCGGGACAGGGTATCCCAGATACGCAGTATTTT. The whole variable domain, remainder taken from reference TRBV9 and TRBJ2-3, is DSGVTQTPKHLITATGQRVTLRCSPRSGDLSVYWYQQSLDQGLQFLIQYYNGEERAKGNILERFSAQQFPDLHSELNLSSLELGDSALYFCASSVKPGQGIPDTQYFGPGTRLTVL.

This clone was picked up a small number of times. The chain carries TRBV5-6 and TRBJ1-3; a weak D match, TRBD1 (5 bases). This CDR3 has 16 amino acids. Germline values: CDR1 SGHDT, CDR2 YYEEEE. The ends were cut back, 0 bases at V and 0 bases at J, with 10 bases in the middle. The CDR3 DNA sequence: TGTGCCAGCAGCTTGGGGGACCTGAGCTCTGGAAACACCATATATTTT. It encodes CASSLGDLSSGNTIYF.

The chain has TRBV5-1 and TRBJ1-1; 8 nucleotides agree with TRBD1. The V gene's germline CDR1 is SGHRS and CDR2 YFSETQ. The J segment lost 3 bases and the V segment lost 4 bases, leaving 5 bases of the junction unmatched. The CDR3 is made up of 14 amino acids. The CDR3 spells CASSMQGADTEAFF. In DNA form, the CDR3 reads TGCGCCAGCAGCATGCAGGGGGCCGACACTGAAGCTTTCTTT.